The rows below give T cell receptor beta chains drawn from one sample of a study of OX40 agonist ivuxolimab in advanced cancers. Sequenced by immunoSEQ multiplex PCR; TCRdb stores in-frame clones only, minus some. Of tens of thousands of clones in the sample, more than 80% are singletons; the top ten hold under 2%. The sequencing here drew on CD4+ or CD8+ T cells sorted from blood, taken in a trial of the OX40 agonist ivuxolimab. These receptors originate from an adult with an advanced solid tumor such as melanoma, head and neck, liver or kidney cancer. Each CDR3 is given with its conserved first and last residue. Each record gives: CDR3 protein, CDR3 DNA, D gene, clone size, CDR3 length, V gene, J gene. The D gene is left open where the match is weak. Clone size is stated in some rows and not others, as once, few, many or a class when expanded.

CDR3: CASQDSHYGYTF
DNA: TGTGCCAGCCAGGACAGTCACTATGGCTACACCTTC
D: NA
size: NA
length: 12
V: TRBV2
J: TRBJ1-2

CDR3: CASSLGGTSYNEQFF
DNA: TGCGCCAGCAGCTTGGGTGGGACTAGCTACAATGAGCAGTTCTTC
D: TRBD2
size: NA
length: 15
V: TRBV5-1
J: TRBJ2-1

CDR3: CASTLALTPGNTIYF
DNA: TGTGCCAGCACCCTCGCTCTAACTCCCGGAAACACCATATATTTT
D: NA
size: few
length: 15
V: TRBV9
J: TRBJ1-3

CDR3: CASSNSGGGTYEQYF
DNA: TGCGCCAGCAGTAATTCCGGGGGGGGGACCTACGAGCAGTACTTC
D: TRBD2
size: NA
length: 15
V: TRBV23-1
J: TRBJ2-7

CDR3: CASSPFITGEETQYF
DNA: TGTGCCAGCTCACCTTTCATTACCGGGGAAGAGACCCAGTACTTC
D: NA
size: NA
length: 15
V: TRBV18
J: TRBJ2-5

CDR3: CASRSTRAGSSYNEQFF
DNA: TGTGCCAGTAGATCCACGCGGGCAGGGAGCTCCTACAATGAGCAGTTCTTC
D: NA
size: NA
length: 17
V: TRBV19
J: TRBJ2-1

CDR3: CASSKGRLAGGCPGDTGELFF
DNA: TGTGCCAGCAGCAAAGGTCGTCTAGCGGGAGGCTGCCCCGGGGACACCGGGGAGCTGTTTTTT
D: NA
size: NA
length: 21
V: TRBV21-1
J: TRBJ2-2

CDR3: CSVYRLSANTGELFF
DNA: TGCAGCGTTTACAGGCTGTCCGCGAACACCGGGGAGCTGTTTTTT
D: NA
size: NA
length: 15
V: TRBV29-1
J: TRBJ2-2

CDR3: CASSPQWGGQETQYF
DNA: TGCGCCAGCAGCCCTCAGTGGGGGGGGCAAGAGACCCAGTACTTC
D: TRBD2
size: NA
length: 15
V: TRBV5-1
J: TRBJ2-5

CDR3: CASSLETSGGYNEQFF
DNA: TGCGCCAGCAGCTTGGAAACTAGCGGGGGGTACAATGAGCAGTTCTTC
D: TRBD2
size: NA
length: 16
V: TRBV5-1
J: TRBJ2-1

CDR3: CASSLGGTGEETQYF
DNA: TGCGCCAGCAGCCTGGGGGGGACAGGGGAGGAGACCCAGTACTTC
D: TRBD1
size: NA
length: 15
V: TRBV5-1
J: TRBJ2-5

CDR3: CAWSAADTQYF
DNA: TGTGCCTGGAGTGCAGCAGATACGCAGTATTTT
D: NA
size: once
length: 11
V: TRBV30
J: TRBJ2-3

CDR3: CATRQQGAGYEQYF
DNA: TGTGCCACCAGGCAACAGGGGGCTGGTTACGAGCAGTACTTC
D: TRBD1
size: NA
length: 14
V: TRBV15
J: TRBJ2-7

CDR3: CASSPAGDTNYGYTF
DNA: TGTGCCAGCAGCCCCGCAGGGGATACTAACTATGGCTACACCTTC
D: NA
size: NA
length: 15
V: TRBV7-8
J: TRBJ1-2

CDR3: CASSPNRGDAYGYTF
DNA: TGTGCCAGCAGCCCTAACAGGGGGGATGCGTATGGCTACACCTTC
D: TRBD1
size: NA
length: 15
V: TRBV5-6
J: TRBJ1-2

CDR3: CASSFVTRTTDNNEQFF
DNA: TGCGCCAGCAGCTTCGTTACTAGGACTACCGACAACAATGAGCAGTTCTTC
D: NA
size: few
length: 17
V: TRBV5-1
J: TRBJ2-1

CDR3: CASSLGGQNNQPQHF
DNA: TGTGCCAGCAGCCTGGGAGGCCAGAACAATCAGCCCCAGCATTTT
D: NA
size: NA
length: 15
V: TRBV5-5
J: TRBJ1-5

CDR3: CASSPDGIQPQHF
DNA: TGTGCCAGCAGCCCGGATGGGATTCAGCCCCAGCATTTT
D: NA
size: NA
length: 13
V: TRBV5-4
J: TRBJ1-5

CDR3: CASSPEWTTEAFF
DNA: TGTGCCAGCAGCCCGGAGTGGACCACTGAAGCTTTCTTT
D: NA
size: NA
length: 13
V: TRBV6-1
J: TRBJ1-1

CDR3: CASSRGSVNTGELFF
DNA: TGTGCCAGCAGCAGAGGTAGCGTGAACACCGGGGAGCTGTTTTTT
D: NA
size: NA
length: 15
V: TRBV2
J: TRBJ2-2

CDR3: CASSFGTYGYTF
DNA: TGTGCCAGCAGCTTCGGGACTTATGGCTACACCTTC
D: NA
size: NA
length: 12
V: TRBV13
J: TRBJ1-2

CDR3: CASSDTYGYTF
DNA: TGTGCCAGCAGTGATACCTATGGCTACACCTTC
D: NA
size: NA
length: 11
V: TRBV25-1
J: TRBJ1-2

CDR3: CASSPPPGTPSPTFF
DNA: TGCGCCAGCAGCCCGCCGCCCGGGACACCCTCTCCGACTTTCTTT
D: NA
size: NA
length: 15
V: TRBV5-1
J: TRBJ1-1

CDR3: CASSPLGQGMGEKLFF
DNA: TGTGCCAGCAGTCCACTAGGACAGGGAATGGGTGAAAAACTGTTTTTT
D: TRBD1
size: NA
length: 16
V: TRBV27
J: TRBJ1-4

CDR3: CASSQDAGLVYEQYF
DNA: TGTGCCAGCAGCCAAGACGCCGGACTAGTCTACGAGCAGTACTTC
D: TRBD2
size: NA
length: 15
V: TRBV4-2
J: TRBJ2-7

CDR3: CASGPLNTEAFF
DNA: TGTGCCAGCGGACCGTTGAACACTGAAGCTTTCTTT
D: NA
size: NA
length: 12
V: TRBV6-5
J: TRBJ1-1

CDR3: CASSLFAGEFVGELFF
DNA: TGTGCCAGCAGCTTGTTCGCGGGAGAGTTTGTCGGGGAGCTGTTTTTT
D: TRBD2
size: NA
length: 16
V: TRBV11-2
J: TRBJ2-2

CDR3: CASSATGPRDYGYTF
DNA: TGTGCCAGCAGCGCGACAGGTCCCCGGGACTATGGCTACACCTTC
D: NA
size: NA
length: 15
V: TRBV9
J: TRBJ1-2

CDR3: CASSPRRGSDTQYF
DNA: TGTGCCAGCAGCCCCCGACGGGGCTCGGATACGCAGTATTTT
D: NA
size: NA
length: 14
V: TRBV7-9
J: TRBJ2-3

CDR3: CASSKEKGTTNEKLFF
DNA: TGTGCCAGCAGCAAAGAAAAGGGGACAACTAATGAAAAACTGTTTTTT
D: NA
size: NA
length: 16
V: TRBV21-1
J: TRBJ1-4

CDR3: CASSYSGSGTYNEQFF
DNA: TGTGCCAGCAGTTACTCGGGTAGCGGGACCTACAATGAGCAGTTCTTC
D: TRBD2
size: NA
length: 16
V: TRBV6-5
J: TRBJ2-1

CDR3: CASSPRLAGVQYF
DNA: TGTGCCAGCAGCCCCAGACTAGCGGGTGTTCAGTACTTC
D: TRBD2
size: NA
length: 13
V: TRBV13
J: TRBJ2-4

CDR3: CASSAGGSQETQYF
DNA: TGTGCCAGCAGCGCGGGGGGGAGTCAAGAGACCCAGTACTTC
D: TRBD2
size: few
length: 14
V: TRBV9
J: TRBJ2-5

CDR3: CASSVMLAGRETQYF
DNA: TGTGCCAGCAGTGTGATGCTAGCGGGGCGCGAGACCCAGTACTTC
D: TRBD2
size: NA
length: 15
V: TRBV7-2
J: TRBJ2-5

CDR3: CASSGRNRGSPLHF
DNA: TGTGCCAGCAGCGGACGTAACAGGGGATCACCCCTCCACTTT
D: TRBD1
size: NA
length: 14
V: TRBV5-4
J: TRBJ1-6

CDR3: CASSYPGSLGYEQYF
DNA: TGTGCCAGCAGTTACCCGGGCAGCCTAGGGTACGAGCAGTACTTC
D: NA
size: NA
length: 15
V: TRBV6-6
J: TRBJ2-7

CDR3: CASSFRLKGGAQYF
DNA: TGTGCCAGCAGCTTTCGACTGAAAGGTGGGGCCCAGTACTTC
D: NA
size: NA
length: 14
V: TRBV7-7
J: TRBJ2-5

CDR3: CASSVRGGGNTGELFF
DNA: TGTGCCAGCAGCGTAAGGGGAGGGGGGAACACCGGGGAGCTGTTTTTT
D: NA
size: NA
length: 16
V: TRBV9
J: TRBJ2-2

CDR3: CATLQGAGTEAFF
DNA: TGTGCCACCCTACAGGGGGCCGGCACTGAAGCTTTCTTT
D: NA
size: NA
length: 13
V: TRBV21-1
J: TRBJ1-1

CDR3: CASSVGVPPSTYNEQFF
DNA: TGTGCCAGCAGCGTGGGAGTGCCGCCGTCAACCTACAATGAGCAGTTCTTC
D: NA
size: NA
length: 17
V: TRBV9
J: TRBJ2-1